Listed here are 21 T cell receptor beta chains from one sample, sequenced in a study of glioma-infiltrating T cells. TCR alpha and beta CDR3 regions were amplified from RNA using iRepertoire nested multiplex PCR. TCRdb passed the multiplex PCR reads through MiXCR, listing each CDR3 protein once. Among around 130,000 distinct CDR3 sequences listed, 20% to 25% were seen once. The material sequenced was glioma tissue, nonneoplastic brain tissue, or PBMCs (not recorded which). All receptors derive from a human donor with low-grade glioma or glioblastoma, undergoing nonglioma brain surgery, or in good health (not recorded which).

This clonotype was recorded at least ten times. The rearrangement links TRBV27 to TRBJ2-7; D may be TRBD1 (6 bases). CDR3 length: 14 amino acids. V dropped 6 bases and J dropped 5 bases, with 17 bases sitting between them. Germline V gene lookup returns CDR1 MNHEY and CDR2 SMNVEV (reference sequence). CDR3 sequence reads: CASRSRGRGHEQYV. In DNA, the CDR3 is TGTGCCAGCAGAAGCCGGGGCAGGGGCCACGAGCAGTACGTC.

The V call is TRBV5-4, the J call TRBJ1-2; D uncertain. CDR3 length equals 14 residues. In germline, CDR1 is SGHNT, CDR2 YYREEE (reference sequence). The V end lost 0 bases, the J end lost 0 bases, and 6 bases lay between the germline ends. The CDR3 is CASSLAPTNYGYTF. CDR3 nucleotide sequence: TGTGCCAGCAGCTTGGCCCCAACTAACTATGGCTACACCTTC.

The chain is built from TRBV7-2 and TRBJ1-6; D is ambiguous. The CDR3 covers 16 residues. Germline V gene sequence: CDR1 SGHTA, CDR2 FQGNSA. With 1 base removed from V and 0 bases from J, the gap between germline ends came to 7 bases. The chain's CDR3 is CASSLVPNSYNSPLHF. The DNA for the CDR3 is TGTGCCAGCAGCTTAGTGCCCAACTCCTATAATTCACCCCTCCACTTT. The whole variable domain, filled in from reference TRBV7-2 and TRBJ1-6, reads GAGVSQSPSNKVTEKGKDVELRCDPISGHTALYWYRQSLGQGLEFLIYFQGNSAPDKSGLPSDRFSAERTGGSVSTLTIQRTQQEDSAVYLCASSLVPNSYNSPLHFGNGTRLTVT.

This chain links TRBV7-2 with TRBJ2-3, with D possibly TRBD1 on 5 matching bases. This CDR3 has 16 amino acids. Trimming took off 2 bases at V and 2 bases at J, with 14 bases between the two ends. Germline values: CDR1 SGHTA, CDR2 FQGNSA. This CDR3 is CASSLNSQGYTDTQYF. The CDR3 region has the DNA TGTGCCAGCAGCTTAAATTCGCAGGGCTACACAGATACGCAGTATTTT.

This clonotype was observed many times. The rearrangement uses TRBV6-6 and TRBJ2-5; the D is unclear. CDR3 length: 15 residues. CDR1 and CDR2 (germline): MNHNY, SVGAGI (reference sequence). Between the trimmed V and J ends, which lost 2 bases and 4 bases, there was a span of 14 bases. CDR3 amino acids: CASSYPTPPGETQYF. The CDR3 DNA reads as TGTGCCAGCAGTTACCCTACACCGCCCGGAGAGACCCAGTACTTC.

This clonotype was counted only a few times. The gene calls are TRBV7-2 and TRBJ2-5, with TRBD2 matching over 10 bases. The junction had 5 bases not matched to a gene; V was cut back by 4 bases and J by 3 bases. Per the germline V gene, CDR1 is SGHTA and CDR2 is FQGNSA. This CDR3 region has 15 residues. This CDR3 is CASSSIAGGEETQYF. The CDR3 bases are TGTGCCAGCAGCTCGATAGCGGGGGGTGAAGAGACCCAGTACTTC.

About this clonotype itself: The junction departs from the called germline gene at one end, perhaps through a read error. The chain combines TRBV28 with TRBJ1-4; D gene unclear. Germline V lookup: CDR1 MDHEN, CDR2 SYDVKM. CDR3 length: 13 amino acids. The CDR3 sequence: CASSFRKNERLFF. The CDR3 DNA reads TGTGCCAGCAGTTTTCGGAAAAATGAAAGACTGTTTTTT.

This clonotype has just a few counts. As DNA, the CDR3 is TGTGCCAGTAGCGGGGAAACTCAAGAGACCCAGTACTTC. This translates into CASSGETQETQYF. V is TRBV19 and J is TRBJ2-5; possible D gene TRBD2, 5 bases. Germline lookup yields CDR1 LNHDA and CDR2 SQIVND (reference sequence). The CDR3 consists of 13 residues. Between the trimmed V and J ends, which lost 6 bases and 2 bases, there was a span of 10 bases.

This clonotype appeared many times. The rearrangement links TRBV20-1 to TRBJ1-2, with 7 positions matching TRBD1. This CDR3 region has 14 residues. V was pared by 0 bases and J by 6 bases, with 7 bases of the junction left unmatched. Germline V lookup: CDR1 DFQATT, CDR2 SNEGSKA (reference sequence). The CDR3 reads CSARDTGVTHGYTF. The CDR3 coding sequence is TGCAGTGCTAGAGATACAGGGGTTACGCATGGCTACACCTTC.

This clonotype was seen ten or more times. The chain is built from TRBV28 and TRBJ1-1; D perhaps matches TRBD1 (6 bases). This CDR3 is built from 16 residues. Per germline, CDR1 MDHEN and CDR2 SYDVKM. Trimming left V 5 bases short and J 5 bases short, with 21 bases between. CDR3 nucleotide sequence: TGTGCCAGCAGTCCAAGGGGGGGGCGGGGGAGGACTGAAGCTTTCTTT. This codes for CASSPRGGRGRTEAFF.

Ten or more counts support this clonotype. This chain uses TRBV6-1 with TRBJ2-7; D uncertain. The V gene lost 5 bases and the J gene lost 6 bases, with 14 bases spanning the gap. CDR3 length: 13 residues. Per the germline V gene, CDR1 is MNHNS and CDR2 is SASEGT. CDR3 region: CASSPTLGSEQYV. The CDR3 coding sequence is TGTGCCAGCAGTCCCACGCTAGGTTCCGAGCAGTACGTC.

The CDR3 coding sequence is TGTGCCAGCAGCGGGCGGCTAGCGGGGGGGGCAGATACGCAGTATTTT. Translating gives CASSGRLAGGADTQYF. The chain recombines TRBV7-2 with TRBJ2-3; 12 bases align to TRBD2. The CDR3 loop spans 16 amino acids. Losses at the gene ends were 5 bases for V and 4 bases for J; bases not matched to a gene: 7. CDR1 and CDR2 (germline): SGHTA, FQGNSA.

The chain employs TRBV18 and TRBJ2-3; D call uncertain. Germline V gene sequence: CDR1 KGHSH, CDR2 LQKENI. The CDR3 contains 15 residues. The V gene lost 3 bases and the J gene lost 1 base, with 11 bases spanning the gap. CDR3 coding DNA: TGTGCCAGCTCACCCGACGGGTTTGGCACAGATACGCAGTATTTT. Protein: CASSPDGFGTDTQYF. The full variable domain, with the rest looked up from reference TRBV18 and TRBJ2-3, is NAGVMQNPRHLVRRRGQEARLRCSPMKGHSHVYWYRQLPEEGLKFMVYLQKENIIDESGMPKERFSAEFPKEGPSILRIQQVVRGDSAAYFCASSPDGFGTDTQYFGPGTRLTVL.

This clonotype was found many times. J is TRBJ2-6 and V is TRBV27, with no clear D. Germline lookup yields CDR1 MNHEY and CDR2 SMNVEV (reference sequence). Trimming left V 7 bases short and J 0 bases short, with 7 bases between. The CDR3 totals 14 residues. CDR3 nucleotides: TGTGCCAGCACCGTTAACTCTGGGGCCAACGTCCTGACTTTC. Translation: CASTVNSGANVLTF.

V gene TRBV7-2 combines with J gene TRBJ2-7; 12 positions agree with TRBD2. This CDR3 has 15 amino acids. Germline V CDR1 and CDR2: SGHTA, FQGNSA. V shed 5 bases, J shed 3 bases, and the junction held 5 bases outside the gene matches. CDR3: CASSHGLAGHYEQYV. The CDR3 DNA sequence: TGTGCCAGCAGCCATGGACTAGCGGGGCACTACGAGCAGTACGTC.

On this clonotype itself: This may come from a read error, since a much larger clone is one base off. CDR3 nucleotide sequence: TGTGCCAGCAGTCGGGGACAAAGGGGGAGGACTGAAGCTTTCTTT. Amino acid sequence: CASSRGQRGRTEAFF. The rearrangement uses TRBV28 and TRBJ1-1; D is perhaps TRBD1 (6 bases). Germline lookup yields CDR1 MDHEN and CDR2 SYDVKM. This CDR3 spans 15 amino acids. V dropped 5 bases and J dropped 5 bases, with 18 bases sitting between them.

V gene TRBV5-1 combines with J gene TRBJ1-1; 8 positions match TRBD1. V was clipped by 4 bases and J by 2 bases; unmatched bases: 7. The CDR3 runs to 15 residues. The germline gives CDR1 SGHRS, CDR2 YFSETQ. CDR3 region: CASSPTGARNTEAFF. For the CDR3, the DNA is TGCGCCAGCAGCCCGACAGGGGCAAGAAACACTGAAGCTTTCTTT.

The V and J genes are TRBV10-3 and TRBJ1-1, with 8 bases that match TRBD1. V lost 4 bases, J lost 1 base, and 5 bases stayed unmatched. The CDR3 runs to 15 residues. The germline CDR1 and CDR2 sequences are ENHRY and SYGVKD. The CDR3: CAISAWTGKNTEAFF. The CDR3 nucleotides are TGTGCCATCAGTGCGTGGACAGGGAAGAACACTGAAGCTTTCTTT.

V and J are TRBV5-1 and TRBJ2-3; D may be TRBD2 (5 bases). Trimming pared 4 bases from V and 1 base from J, leaving 13 bases between. The germline CDR1 and CDR2 sequences are SGHRS and YFSETQ. This CDR3 contains 15 residues. The CDR3: CASSPGSARTDTQYF. The CDR3 region has the DNA TGCGCCAGCAGCCCGGGTAGCGCGCGCACAGATACGCAGTATTTT.

The chain couples TRBV20-1 to TRBJ2-7; D is perhaps TRBD1 (6 bases). CDR3 length: 12 amino acids. V lost 6 bases, J lost 6 bases, and 15 bases lay in between. The germline V gene encodes CDR1 DFQATT and CDR2 SNEGSKA (reference sequence). CDR3 DNA sequence: TGCAGTGCACGAAAACAGGGTTTCGAGCAGTACGTC. This translates into CSARKQGFEQYV.

With regard to this clonotype: This may come from a read error, since a much larger clone is one base off. The J gene is TRBJ1-1, the V gene TRBV28; D is perhaps TRBD1 (5 bases). The length of the CDR3 is 15 residues. CDR1 and CDR2 from the germline V gene are MDHEN and SYDVKM. Here the CDR3 DNA reads TGTGCCAGCAGTTTATCGACGGCGGGGCGAGCTGAAACTTTCTTT. It translates to CASSLSTAGRAETFF.